This T cell receptor beta chain was recovered during a study of CD8+ T cells in alopecia areata. Study background: Severity of treated patients was scored by affected scalp percentage.

Trimming shortened V by 0 bases and J by 4 bases, and 4 bases separated the two germline ends. CDR1 and CDR2 from the germline V gene are SGHRS and YFSETQ. The CDR3 totals 12 residues. TCR sequencing used cDNA made by reverse transcription of extracted RNA. Here immunoSEQ multiplex PCR was the method, and the copy in TCRdb shows in-frame clones only, minus some. Counted here are 150,000 to 200,000 clones, 60% occurring once; the ten biggest clones make up approximately 0.93%. This clone has a single count. Its antigen is as yet unknown. Study-wide results and caveats: Higher clonality was seen in lesional scalp than in normal scalp, especially in alopecia totalis/universalis.

Specified treatment: oral pan-JAK inhibitor, 5-10 mg twice daily. The specimen comprised CD4+ T cells sorted from blood, sampled at week 24, from a patient treated with tofacitinib. This clonotype originated in a human donor with alopecia areata. This sequence joins TRBV5-1 and TRBJ1-1; no reliable D call. CDR3 DNA: TGCGCCAGCAGCTTGGGACCCACTGAAGCTTTCTTT. Protein sequence: CASSLGPTEAFF.